Included here is one T cell receptor beta chain sequence, with context. The data were taken from a study of cytomegalovirus exposure and HLA in healthy donors. The CDR3 has 13 amino acids. Trimming shortened V by 0 bases and J by 3 bases, and 7 bases separated the two germline ends. The germline V gene encodes CDR1 SGHTS and CDR2 YDEGEE. PCR involved 60 Vbeta and 13 Jbeta primers. Some clones are missing from TCRdb's copy, which holds only in-frame ones; the method was immunoSEQ multiplex PCR. The table counts 150,000 to 200,000 clones; approximately 2.3% lies in the top ten. Healthy donors of bone marrow made up the group.

The V and J genes are TRBV5-8 and TRBJ2-7, with D unresolved. The TCR originated in a man aged 30 to 39 in good health and CMV-seronegative. Specimen: PBMCs. The CDR3 here is CASSLVRYYEQYF. In DNA form, the CDR3 reads TGTGCCAGCAGCTTGGTACGGTACTACGAGCAGTACTTC. The whole variable domain, filled in from reference TRBV5-8 and TRBJ2-7, reads EAGVTQSPTHLIKTRGQQATLRCSPISGHTSVYWYQQALGLGLQFLLWYDEGEERNRGNFPPRFSGRQFPNYSSELNVNALELEDSALYLCASSLVRYYEQYFGPGTRLTVT.